The 7 T cell receptor beta chains below were found in one sample sequenced in a study of STAT5B mutations in CD4+ large granular lymphocyte leukemia. Libraries were prepared by immunoSEQ multiplex PCR; TCRdb keeps only in-frame clonotypes and omits some of them. The sample records about 21,000 clones, roughly 75% being singletons. The material sequenced was CD4+ T cells from blood buffy coats. The receptor source for this set is a human donor in good health.

The V and J genes are TRBV10-1 and TRBJ2-1; D might be TRBD2 (5 bases). Between the trimmed V and J ends, which lost 4 bases and 4 bases, there was a span of 14 bases. The length of the CDR3 is 15 residues. CDR1 is WNHNN and CDR2 is SYGVQD in the germline V gene (reference sequence). CDR3 coding DNA: TGCGCCAGCAGTGTGGTGGGAGTGGGATACAATGAGCAGTTCTTC. Its translation: CASSVVGVGYNEQFF.

The V call is TRBV7-9, the J call TRBJ2-5; D possibly corresponds to TRBD1 (6 bases). Germline CDR1 and CDR2: SEHNR and FQNEAQ (reference sequence). Trimming cost V 5 bases and J 4 bases, with 14 bases left between them. CDR3 length: 14 residues. Written as DNA, the CDR3 is TGTGCCAGCAGCAGACGGACAGAAACAGAGACCCAGTACTTC. It yields the protein CASSRRTETETQYF.

The chain has TRBV14 and TRBJ1-6, with TRBD1 identical over 7 bases. The CDR3 spans 16 residues. Germline V gene lookup returns CDR1 SGHDN and CDR2 FVKESK. J lost 4 bases, V lost 1 base, and 4 bases had no gene match. This CDR3 is CASSQGGGQYNSPLHF. CDR3 bases: TGTGCCAGCAGCCAAGGCGGGGGACAGTATAATTCACCCCTCCACTTT.

The chain employs TRBV11-2 and TRBJ2-1; TRBD1 might be the D (5 bases). V lost 0 bases and J 0 bases, leaving 12 bases between the germline ends. Per germline, CDR1 SGHAT and CDR2 FQNNGV. The length of the CDR3 is 17 residues. CDR3 DNA sequence: TGTGCCAGCAGCTTAGATAGGGCAGGGCGCTCCTACAATGAGCAGTTCTTC. Protein product: CASSLDRAGRSYNEQFF. Based on the CDR3 plus reference TRBV11-2 and TRBJ2-1, the full variable domain is EAGVAQSPRYKIIEKRQSVAFWCNPISGHATLYWYQQILGQGPKLLIQFQNNGVVDDSQLPKDRFSAERLKGVDSTLKIQPAKLEDSAVYLCASSLDRAGRSYNEQFFGPGTRLTVL.

The rearrangement joins TRBV6-5 to TRBJ1-1; D remains unclear. The ends were cut back, 2 bases at V and 1 base at J, with 11 bases in the middle. The CDR3 totals 15 residues. The germline CDR1 and CDR2 sequences are MNHEY and SVGAGI. This chain's CDR3 is CASSYDDTKNTEAFF. The CDR3 coding sequence is TGTGCCAGCAGTTACGACGACACGAAGAACACTGAAGCTTTCTTT.

The chain has TRBV7-6 and TRBJ2-7; D is uncertain. CDR3 size: 13 residues. Looked up from germline, CDR1 is SGHVS and CDR2 is FNYEAQ. Trimming removed 11 bases from V and 1 base from J, with 15 bases in between. The CDR3 loop reads CASWGTLSYEQYF. CDR3 DNA: TGTGCCTCATGGGGAACTCTGTCCTACGAGCAGTACTTC.

The rearrangement links TRBV2 to TRBJ2-7, with a tentative D call TRBD2 (5 bases). Trimming shortened V by 7 bases and J by 5 bases, and 15 bases separated the two germline ends. The CDR3 extends over 13 amino acids. Germline CDR1 SNHLY, CDR2 FYNNEI. CDR3 loop: CASTLRRTDEQYF. CDR3 coding DNA: TGTGCCAGCACCCTTCGGAGGACTGACGAGCAGTACTTC.